The source of this T cell receptor (beta chain) is a study of control samples from healthy donors and cancer patients. Profiling relied on immunoSEQ multiplex PCR, and the TCRdb table lists in-frame clones only, not all of them. Of 120,000 to 150,000 clones in the sample, about 91% are singletons; the top ten hold 3.2%. Sequencing was carried out using blood. This receptor was obtained from a man aged 25-45 years in good health.

CDR3 sequence: CASSQGPRTEAFF. The CDR3 DNA reads TGTGCCAGCAGCCAAGGTCCACGAACTGAAGCTTTCTTT. The chain has TRBV4-2 and TRBJ1-1; D remains ambiguous. V lost 1 base, J lost 5 bases, and 8 bases lay in between. CDR3 length: 13 amino acids. Germline assignment: CDR1 LGHNA and CDR2 YNFKEQ.